This T cell receptor beta chain stems from a study of shared clonotypes between healthy human individuals. As for the study in general: The plates for each donor numbered three CD4 naive, three CD4 memory, two CD8 naive and one CD8 memory.

This clone came up many times. CDR3 length: 16 amino acids. Trimming removed 3 bases from V and 7 bases from J; junction bases left unmatched: 8. Germline loops: CDR1 SGHRS, CDR2 YFSETQ. Across several immunoSEQ plates, the genomic DNA of each subset was split evenly. Sequencing used immunoSEQ multiplex PCR; TCRdb keeps in-frame clones, though not all of them. Of about 2.4 million clones listed, under 95% are singletons. This TCR was sampled from a man between 18 and 29 years old in good health. Some clones in this sample may be carry-over from other donors' samples. The V and J genes are TRBV5-1 and TRBJ2-1; TRBD2 matches 12 bases. Sequencing was carried out using naive CD4+ T cells from PBMCs. Subset specified: CD45RA+ positively selected. The CDR3 bases are TGCGCCAGCAGCTCGCCGCGGACTAGCGGGACGAATGAGCAGTTCTTC. Amino acid sequence: CASSSPRTSGTNEQFF.